The present T cell receptor (beta chain) was sequenced within a study of spatial heterogeneity in lung cancer. The overall study: Consistent detection of more beta-chain than alpha-chain sequences was observed. As counted in raw reads, each unique TCR and UMI combination appeared more than ten times on average.

Time point described: sample taken at primary tumor resection. About 73 TRACERx patients with early, untreated non-small cell lung cancer donated samples. Every TCR cDNA molecule bore a unique molecular identifier. TCRdb recomputed calls from the 5' RACE reads with MiXCR, one row per CDR3 protein. The table shows 39,000 or so distinct CDR3 sequences, with under 4% occurring only once. Looked up from germline, CDR1 is SGHVS and CDR2 is FQNEAQ. V was pared by 1 base and J by 1 base, with 12 bases between. CDR3 size: 16 residues. The rearrangement links TRBV7-8 to TRBJ2-3; D is uncertain. The material sequenced was normal lung tissue next to the tumor, taken at surgery. This receptor was taken from a male donor with early-stage non-small cell lung cancer. CDR3 coding DNA: TGTGCCAGCAGCTTAGGGAATAGCCTAGGCACAGATACGCAGTATTTT. Its translation is CASSLGNSLGTDTQYF.